The 6 T cell receptor beta chains listed next were all sequenced from one sample in a study of T cell responses to AZD1222 COVID-19 vaccine. TCRdb's copy holds only in-frame clones and misses some; the assay was immunoSEQ multiplex PCR. Of over 100,000 clones in the sample, more than 75% were seen once. The material was peripheral blood, obtained on day 0 of AZD1222 vaccination. These receptor sequences come from an adult in good health.

This chain joins TRBV5-4 and TRBJ2-7; 11 bases are shared with TRBD2. The CDR3 totals 14 residues. CDR1 and CDR2 from the germline V gene are SGHNT and YYREEE (reference sequence). J lost 5 bases, V lost 2 bases, and 3 bases had no gene match. CDR3 sequence (DNA): TGTGCCAGCAGCTTAACTAGCGGGAGTGACGAGCAGTACTTC. Translated: CASSLTSGSDEQYF. Supplemented by reference TRBV5-4 and TRBJ2-7, the full variable domain reads ETGVTQSPTHLIKTRGQQVTLRCSSQSGHNTVSWYQQALGQGPQFIFQYYREEENGRGNFPPRFSGLQFPNYSSELNVNALELDDSALYLCASSLTSGSDEQYFGPGTRLTVT.

The chain has TRBV5-1 and TRBJ2-1; 10 bases align to TRBD1. V lost 4 bases to trimming and J lost 6 bases; unmatched junction nucleotides: 7. This CDR3 comprises 15 residues. Per the germline V gene, CDR1 is SGHRS and CDR2 is YFSETQ. CDR3 residues: CASSEGQGILNEQFF. CDR3 DNA: TGCGCCAGCAGCGAGGGACAGGGGATCCTCAATGAGCAGTTCTTC.

V and J are TRBV18 and TRBJ2-7; TRBD1 matches at 11 bases. The CDR3 is 15 amino acids. V shed 2 bases, J shed 4 bases, and the junction held 4 bases outside the gene matches. Germline V lookup: CDR1 KGHSH, CDR2 LQKENI. CDR3 nucleotides: TGTGCCAGCTCACCATCGGGACAGGGGGGATACGAGCAGTACTTC. This sequence encodes CASSPSGQGGYEQYF.

This chain connects TRBV7-8 to TRBJ1-6, with 9 bases lining up with TRBD1. The CDR3 consists of 20 residues. CDR1 and CDR2 (germline): SGHVS, FQNEAQ. J gave up 7 bases and V 5 bases, and 21 bases lay outside the gene matches. DNA of the CDR3: TGTGCCAGCAGCATACGAACGGCCACAGGGGGCGTATCAAAGAATTCACCCCTCCACTTT. Residues: CASSIRTATGGVSKNSPLHF. The full variable domain, rest sourced from reference TRBV7-8 and TRBJ1-6, is GAGVSQSPRYKVAKRGQDVALRCDPISGHVSLFWYQQALGQGPEFLTYFQNEAQLDKSGLPSDRFFAERPEGSVSTLKIQRTQQEDSAVYLCASSIRTATGGVSKNSPLHFGNGTRLTVT.

J is TRBJ2-1 and V is TRBV24-1, with D possibly matching TRBD2 (6 bases). This CDR3 region has 14 residues. CDR1 and CDR2 (germline): KGHDR, SFDVKD. V was cut by 9 bases and J by 6 bases, with 17 bases left in between. The DNA of the CDR3 is TGTGCCACCCAAAGCAGCGGAGGGACCAATGAGCAGTTCTTC. It codes for CATQSSGGTNEQFF.

The chain employs TRBV4-2 and TRBJ1-1; D is unresolved. V was clipped by 0 bases and J by 5 bases, with 13 bases between them. This CDR3 spans 15 amino acids. Germline V gene sequence: CDR1 LGHNA, CDR2 YNFKEQ. The CDR3 spells CASSQEAVEKTEAFF. The CDR3 bases are TGTGCCAGCAGCCAAGAGGCAGTAGAGAAAACTGAAGCTTTCTTT.